This T cell receptor beta chain was retrieved from a study of CXCR3-negative and CXCR3-positive naive CD8 T cells. Across the whole study: Libraries each contributed about 1.5 +/- 0.3 million TRB reads, for roughly 140 million in total.

All TRB cDNA libraries came from 5' RACE performed with UMI labels. TCRdb re-called the 5' RACE reads and gives one entry per CDR3 protein, without DNA. The table lists 28,000 or so distinct CDR3 sequences, with over 2.5% in the top ten. The CDR3 has 13 residues. The germline V gene has CDR1 MNHEY and CDR2 SMNVEV (reference sequence). The clonotype originates from a human donor in good health. Some clones in this sample may be carry-over from other donors' samples. The specimen was naive CXCR3- CD8+ T cells from blood. Sample subset: CD45RO-CCR7+CD27+CD95- naive CD8+ T cells lacking CXCR3 (TNR3-). The chain employs TRBV27 and TRBJ2-3. The CDR3 protein is CASSLSLTDTQYF.